This record concerns one T cell receptor beta chain sequence. The data originate from a study of shared clonotypes between healthy human individuals. Germline V gives CDR1 SGHTA, CDR2 FQGNSA. V shed 4 bases and J shed 10 bases, with 11 bases lying between them. The CDR3 runs to 12 residues. The repertoire was sequenced with immunoSEQ multiplex PCR; TCRdb's copy has only in-frame clones and lacks some. The sample lists a few hundred thousand clones, roughly 72% occurring once. The source of this sequence is a middle-aged woman in good health. Some clones in this sample may be carry-over from other donors' samples. Material: PBMCs. The chain recombines TRBV7-2 with TRBJ2-1; D is possibly TRBD1 or TRBD2 (5 bases each). CDR3 sequence: CASSWGYPEQFF. The CDR3 DNA reads TGTGCCAGCAGCTGGGGGTACCCCGAGCAGTTCTTC.